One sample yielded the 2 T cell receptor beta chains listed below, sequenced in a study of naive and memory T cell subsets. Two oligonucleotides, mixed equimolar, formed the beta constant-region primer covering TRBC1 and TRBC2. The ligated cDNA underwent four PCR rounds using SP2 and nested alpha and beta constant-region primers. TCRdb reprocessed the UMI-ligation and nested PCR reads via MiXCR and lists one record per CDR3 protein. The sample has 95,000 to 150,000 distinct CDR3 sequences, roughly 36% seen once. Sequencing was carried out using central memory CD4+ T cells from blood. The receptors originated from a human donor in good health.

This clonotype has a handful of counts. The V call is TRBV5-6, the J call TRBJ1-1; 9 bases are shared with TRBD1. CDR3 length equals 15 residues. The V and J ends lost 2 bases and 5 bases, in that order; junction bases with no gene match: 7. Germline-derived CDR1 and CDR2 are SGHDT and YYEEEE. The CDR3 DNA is TGTGCCAGCAGCTTCCTTGGGACAGGGCGGACTGAAGCTTTCTTT. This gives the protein CASSFLGTGRTEAFF.

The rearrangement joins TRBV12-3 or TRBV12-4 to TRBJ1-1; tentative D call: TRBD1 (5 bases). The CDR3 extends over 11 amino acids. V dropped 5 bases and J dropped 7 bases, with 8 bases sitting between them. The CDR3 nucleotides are TGTGCCAGCAGTGGGGCAGGTGAAGCTTTCTTT. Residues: CASSGAGEAFF.